The entry that follows covers one T cell receptor (beta chain) sequence. TCRdb's table, derived via immunoSEQ multiplex PCR, lists solely in-frame clones and lacks some. Among roughly 14,000 clones listed, 60% to 85% were seen once. This specimen comes from a study of control samples from healthy donors and cancer patients. Trimming left V 7 bases short and J 3 bases short, with 13 bases between. The CDR3 has 13 residues. Germline CDR1 reads SGHRS; CDR2 reads YFSETQ. The chain couples TRBV5-1 to TRBJ1-2, with D perhaps TRBD1 (5 bases). Sequenced: formalin-fixed, paraffin-embedded tissue. The clonotype comes from a female donor with lung cancer. CDR3: CASQEDSHYGYTF. CDR3 nucleotides: TGCGCCAGCCAAGAAGACAGTCACTATGGCTACACCTTC.